This TCR beta chain was identified in a study of blood T cell repertoires in COVID-19. In the original processing: Scientists estimated how many nucleated cells there were by amplifying reference gene primers. Measured with immunoSEQ multiplex PCR; TCRdb has only the in-frame clones, and not every one. Clone size and V and J calls were adopted from that table, with D and trimming inferred from the DNA. The sample gives roughly 84,000 clones, just under 85% of which show up once; approximately 20% is in the top ten. Germline-derived CDR1 and CDR2 are SGHAT and FQNNGV. V was pared by 3 bases and J by 5 bases, with 7 bases between. The CDR3 is 13 amino acids.

This chain links TRBV11-2 with TRBJ2-2, with D perhaps TRBD1 (5 bases). The sequencing sample was made of peripheral blood. The TCR was taken from an elderly man with active or convalescent COVID-19. CDR3 DNA sequence: TGTGCCAGCAGCTTCGCAGGGACCGGGGAGCTGTTTTTT. It translates to CASSFAGTGELFF.